Below, 29 T cell receptor beta chains from the same sample are listed, as sequenced in a study of cytomegalovirus exposure and HLA in healthy donors. PCR was performed using 60 Vbeta and 13 Jbeta primers. Clones were read by immunoSEQ multiplex PCR, and TCRdb kept only the in-frame ones, dropping some. This sample has 110,000 or so clones, with around 76% found just once. Sample: PBMCs. The receptor set was obtained from a man in his fifties in good health and CMV-seropositive.

The CDR3 loop is CASSPDQGYTDTQYF. In DNA form, the CDR3 reads TGTGCCAGCAGCCCGGATCAGGGGTACACAGATACGCAGTATTTT. V is TRBV7-2 and J is TRBJ2-3, with D possibly TRBD1 on 6 matching bases. V was cut by 5 bases and J by 2 bases, with 14 bases left in between. The CDR3 loop spans 15 amino acids. CDR1 and CDR2 (germline): SGHTA, FQGNSA.

The chain's CDR3 is CASTGTGGYGYTF. The DNA of the CDR3 is TGTGCCAGCACCGGGACAGGGGGTTATGGCTACACCTTC. This chain links TRBV2 with TRBJ1-2, with TRBD1 identical over 11 bases. Germline CDR1 reads SNHLY; CDR2 reads FYNNEI. The length of the CDR3 is 13 residues. After removal of 7 bases from V and 5 bases from J, the junction contained 3 bases not matched to a gene.

The V and J genes are TRBV18 and TRBJ2-2; the match to TRBD1 covers 11 bases. CDR1 is KGHSH, CDR2 LQKENI, per germline. The CDR3 runs 15 residues. V lost 5 bases and J lost 5; bases outside the gene matches: 4. CDR3 nucleotides: TGTGCCAGCTCATCGGACAGGGGGCGGACCGGGGAGCTGTTTTTT. It specifies CASSSDRGRTGELFF.

The chain carries TRBV29-1 and TRBJ2-7, with 11 bases aligning to TRBD1. The CDR3 spans 15 residues. CDR1 and CDR2 from the germline V gene are SQVTM and ANQGSEA. V dropped 3 bases and J dropped 3; count of bases not matched to a gene: 7. CDR3 amino acids: CSVELRDRGDYEQYF. In DNA form, the CDR3 reads TGCAGCGTTGAGCTGAGGGACAGGGGGGACTACGAGCAGTACTTC.

The V call is TRBV7-9, the J call TRBJ2-7, with a tentative D call TRBD1 (5 bases). The CDR3 spans 14 residues. CDR1 SEHNR and CDR2 FQNEAQ come from the germline V gene (reference sequence). Trimming removed 2 bases from V and 7 bases from J, with 15 bases in between. The CDR3 loop is CASSLSEGAGEQYF. Here the CDR3 DNA reads TGTGCCAGCAGCTTATCGGAAGGGGCAGGAGAGCAGTACTTC.

The table lists this clone with a few counts. V and J are TRBV5-1 and TRBJ1-1, with D possibly being TRBD1 (6 bases). Germline lookup yields CDR1 SGHRS and CDR2 YFSETQ. V was cut by 4 bases and J by 0 bases, with 13 bases left in between. The CDR3 consists of 15 residues. Here the CDR3 reads CASSPLTGMNTEAFF. In nucleotides, the CDR3 is TGCGCCAGCAGCCCCCTGACAGGAATGAACACTGAAGCTTTCTTT.

The rearrangement uses TRBV7-9 and TRBJ1-5, with D possibly being TRBD1 (6 bases). V lost 3 bases and J 4 bases, leaving 10 bases between the germline ends. The CDR3 is made up of 14 amino acids. The V gene's germline CDR1 is SEHNR and CDR2 FQNEAQ (reference sequence). The CDR3 DNA sequence: TGTGCCAGCAGCTTGACAGGATGGAATCAGCCCCAGCATTTT. Translated: CASSLTGWNQPQHF.

The chain combines TRBV28 with TRBJ1-2; 8 nucleotides agree with TRBD1. Per the germline V gene, CDR1 is MDHEN and CDR2 is SYDVKM. The CDR3 extends over 13 amino acids. The junction had 2 bases not matched to a gene; V was cut back by 4 bases and J by 4 bases. This chain's CDR3 is CASSSDRVYGYTF. The CDR3 DNA sequence: TGTGCCAGCAGTTCGGACAGGGTCTATGGCTACACCTTC.

V gene TRBV25-1 combines with J gene TRBJ1-6; D might be TRBD1 (5 bases). Trimming pared 1 base from V and 1 base from J, leaving 14 bases between. The germline gives CDR1 MGHDK, CDR2 SYGVNS. The CDR3 totals 18 residues. CDR3 sequence reads: CASSEFPGPNSYNSPLHF. For the CDR3, the DNA is TGTGCCAGCAGTGAATTCCCAGGGCCAAATTCCTATAATTCACCCCTCCACTTT. Variable domain in full (rest from reference TRBV25-1 and TRBJ1-6): EADIYQTPRYLVIGTGKKITLECSQTMGHDKMYWYQQDPGMELHLIHYSYGVNSTEKGDLSSESTVSRIRTEHFPLTLESARPSHTSQYLCASSEFPGPNSYNSPLHFGNGTRLTVT.

Turning to this clone: Other DNA sequences from this sample encode an identical CDR3 as well. The chain carries TRBV28 and TRBJ1-2; D gene unclear. V was trimmed by 5 bases and J by 2 bases, leaving 9 bases between them. The length of the CDR3 is 13 residues. Per germline, CDR1 MDHEN and CDR2 SYDVKM. The CDR3 DNA follows: TGTGCCAGCAGTCTTGGCCAGAACTATGGCTACACCTTC. It yields the protein CASSLGQNYGYTF.

J is TRBJ1-4 and V is TRBV18; 11 nucleotides line up with TRBD1. The CDR3 is made up of 14 amino acids. With V trimmed by 3 bases and J by 7 bases, 1 base remained unmatched. CDR1 and CDR2 (germline): KGHSH, LQKENI. The CDR3 DNA is TGTGCCAGCTCACCCGGACAGGGGGCTGAAAAACTGTTTTTT. It specifies CASSPGQGAEKLFF.

V and J are TRBV11-2 and TRBJ2-1; 8 nucleotides align to TRBD2. CDR1 and CDR2 from the germline V gene are SGHAT and FQNNGV. The CDR3 length is 16 residues. The V gene end was trimmed by 7 bases and the J gene end by 7 bases; junction bases not matched to a gene: 15. The CDR3: CASTNLDSGKENEQFF. CDR3 coding DNA: TGTGCCAGCACCAACCTGGATAGCGGGAAGGAAAATGAGCAGTTCTTC.

The chain employs TRBV18 and TRBJ2-5, with 13 nucleotides matching TRBD2. Germline CDR1 is KGHSH and CDR2 is LQKENI. Trimming took 3 bases from V and 4 from J; bases not matched to a gene: 5. This CDR3 is 16 amino acids long. Here the CDR3 DNA reads TGTGCCAGCTCACCGTGGACTAGCGGGAGTGGAGAGACCCAGTACTTC. Its translation is CASSPWTSGSGETQYF.

CDR3 coding DNA: TGCGCCAGCAGCTGGGGACAGTCCAATGAAAAACTGTTTTTT. Its translation: CASSWGQSNEKLFF. This rearrangement joins TRBV5-1 to TRBJ1-4; 7 bases match TRBD1. Per the germline V gene, CDR1 is SGHRS and CDR2 is YFSETQ. With 3 bases clipped from V and 5 bases from J, the junction kept 4 bases outside the gene matches. The CDR3 runs 14 residues.

The chain carries TRBV5-4 and TRBJ2-7; 7 nucleotides match TRBD1. Germline V lookup: CDR1 SGHNT, CDR2 YYREEE (reference sequence). J lost 1 base, V lost 0 bases, and 4 bases had no gene match. The CDR3 covers 15 residues. CDR3 protein: CASSLGDRDSYEQYF. Written as DNA, the CDR3 is TGTGCCAGCAGCTTGGGGGACAGAGATTCCTACGAGCAGTACTTC.

This clone was seen only a few times. The chain employs TRBV13 and TRBJ2-7; D unresolved. The CDR3 has 13 amino acids. The germline V gene has CDR1 PRHDT and CDR2 FYEKMQ (reference sequence). V was shortened by 5 bases and J by 0 bases, with 8 bases between the two germline ends. The CDR3 coding sequence is TGTGCCAGCAGCCCAACGAGCTCCTACGAGCAGTACTTC. Amino acids: CASSPTSSYEQYF.

The genes are TRBV29-1 and TRBJ1-1; D might be TRBD1 (6 bases). Germline values: CDR1 SQVTM, CDR2 ANQGSEA. There are 12 residues in the CDR3. V was pared by 5 bases and J by 1 base, with 8 bases between. The CDR3 here is CSVTGKNTEAFF. CDR3 nucleotides: TGCAGCGTTACAGGGAAGAACACTGAAGCTTTCTTT.

The chain couples TRBV10-2 to TRBJ2-5; 7 nucleotides align to TRBD1. Matching the DNA end better, TRBJ2-7 makes the J call doubtful. Per germline, CDR1 WSHSY and CDR2 SAAADI. The CDR3 totals 13 residues. The chain's CDR3 is CASSGDRTYEQYF. The CDR3 DNA reads TGCGCCAGCAGTGGGGACAGAACCTACGAGCAGTACTTC.

The genes are TRBV2 and TRBJ1-6; a possible D gene is TRBD1 (5 bases). Germline loops: CDR1 SNHLY, CDR2 FYNNEI. The CDR3 contains 15 residues. Trimming removed 6 bases at V and 5 bases at J, with 14 bases between. CDR3 sequence: CASRQQGFNNSPLHF. The CDR3 region has the DNA TGTGCCAGCAGACAGCAGGGTTTCAATAATTCACCCCTCCACTTT.

The V gene is TRBV19, the J gene TRBJ1-2; D ambiguous. Looked up from germline, CDR1 is LNHDA and CDR2 is SQIVND (reference sequence). V lost 7 bases, J lost 5 bases, and 23 bases lay in between. The CDR3 is 16 amino acids. The CDR3 region has the DNA TGTGCCAGTATTCATATGTCCGGTGCAATCGGGTATGGCTACACCTTC. This sequence encodes CASIHMSGAIGYGYTF.

The V gene is TRBV19, the J gene TRBJ1-1; tentatively, D is TRBD1 (6 bases). The CDR3 totals 18 residues. The germline V gene encodes CDR1 LNHDA and CDR2 SQIVND (reference sequence). The V and J ends lost 5 bases and 5 bases respectively, with 27 bases between them. The CDR3: CASSSIGGVGVRGTEAFF. DNA of the CDR3: TGTGCCAGTAGTTCCATTGGGGGAGTTGGGGTTAGGGGGACTGAAGCTTTCTTT.

This clone was seen a few times. This sequence joins TRBV10-1 and TRBJ2-4; 7 bases agree with TRBD2. With V trimmed by 6 bases and J by 7 bases, 9 bases remained unmatched. The length of the CDR3 is 14 residues. The germline gives CDR1 WNHNN, CDR2 SYGVQD (reference sequence). CDR3 nucleotide sequence: TGCGCCAGCAGGAGGACGTGGGGGGGGAACATTCAGTACTTC. Protein product: CASRRTWGGNIQYF.

This sequence joins TRBV4-2 and TRBJ1-6; D remains unclear. From germline, CDR1 is LGHNA and CDR2 YNFKEQ. The CDR3 extends over 14 amino acids. V was pared by 0 bases and J by 7 bases, with 7 bases between. CDR3: CASSQEQENSPLHF. Written as DNA, the CDR3 is TGTGCCAGCAGCCAAGAGCAAGAGAATTCACCCCTCCACTTT.

The chain has TRBV18 and TRBJ2-2, with a weak D call TRBD2 (6 bases). Trimming left V 5 bases short and J 7 bases short, with 17 bases between. The CDR3 sequence is 15 residues long. Germline V gene data show CDR1 as KGHSH and CDR2 as LQKENI. The CDR3 spells CASSSGTHKGGELFF. The DNA for the CDR3 is TGTGCCAGCTCATCCGGGACTCATAAGGGCGGGGAGCTGTTTTTT.

The chain has TRBV29-1 and TRBJ1-2, with a possible D match to TRBD1 (6 bases). Trimming stripped 4 bases from V and 2 bases from J, with 8 bases between. CDR1 is SQVTM, CDR2 ANQGSEA, per germline. The CDR3 is 12 residues long. The CDR3 DNA reads as TGCAGCGTTGTGGACAGCAACTATGGCTACACCTTC. It specifies CSVVDSNYGYTF.

This sequence joins TRBV19 and TRBJ1-1; 10 bases match TRBD1. CDR3 length equals 23 residues. In germline, CDR1 is LNHDA, CDR2 SQIVND (reference sequence). J lost 4 bases, V lost 5 bases, and 31 bases had no gene match. Here the CDR3 reads CASSRPVPPVPQDRGFGPTEAFF. For the CDR3, the DNA is TGTGCCAGTAGTCGGCCCGTCCCCCCAGTCCCCCAGGACAGGGGGTTTGGGCCCACTGAAGCTTTCTTT.

V and J are TRBV19 and TRBJ2-7; D may be TRBD2 (6 bases). The CDR3 loop spans 13 amino acids. Trimming took off 4 bases at V and 3 bases at J, with 10 bases between the two ends. Germline loops: CDR1 LNHDA, CDR2 SQIVND (reference sequence). The CDR3 DNA sequence: TGTGCCAGTAGTAATTGGGGGGACTACGAGCAGTACTTC. Protein: CASSNWGDYEQYF.

The chain couples TRBV10-3 to TRBJ2-7; 9 positions agree with TRBD1. After removal of 3 bases from V and 4 bases from J, the junction contained 7 bases not matched to a gene. Germline assignment: CDR1 ENHRY and CDR2 SYGVKD. The CDR3 has 15 amino acids. CDR3 in amino acids: CAISEPTGGRYEQYF. CDR3 DNA sequence: TGTGCCATCAGTGAACCCACAGGGGGCAGGTACGAGCAGTACTTC.

This clone is a singleton in its sample. Germline and junction disagree at one end, which may indicate a read error. V usage is TRBV5-6 and J usage is TRBJ2-1; maybe TRBD2 (6 bases). The CDR3 is 12 amino acids. Germline-derived CDR1 and CDR2 are SGHDT and YYEEEE. The CDR3 protein is CASSLGGHEQFF. The CDR3 DNA reads TGTGCCAGCAGTTTGGGAGGCCATGAGCAGTTCTTC. The full variable domain, with the rest looked up from reference TRBV5-6 and TRBJ2-1, is DAGVTQSPTHLIKTRGQQVTLRCSPKSGHDTVSWYQQALGQGPQFIFQYYEEEERQRGNFPDRFSGHQFPNYSSELNVNALLLGDSALYLCASSLGGHEQFFGPGTRLTVL.